The 10 T cell receptor beta chains given below trace back to one sample, sequenced in a study of T cell changes during pregnancy in multiple sclerosis. Sequencing was performed with immunoSEQ multiplex PCR; in TCRdb, only in-frame clones are kept and a portion is missing. In the table there are just under 40,000 clones, around nine tenths of which are singletons. The starting material was CD4+ T cells from peripheral blood mononuclear cells, obtained in the first trimester of pregnancy. Receptors originate from a female donor in good health, enrolled as a control in a pregnancy study.

The chain carries TRBV27 and TRBJ1-1; tentative D call: TRBD1 (6 bases). Germline values: CDR1 MNHEY, CDR2 SMNVEV (reference sequence). CDR3 length: 13 amino acids. V was pared by 4 bases and J by 11 bases, with 17 bases between. CDR3 region: CASSSVQGRPAFF. The DNA for the CDR3 is TGTGCCAGCAGTTCCGTCCAGGGGCGTCCGGCTTTCTTT.

The CDR3 DNA reads TGTGCCAGCAGCTTCCCGGGGCGGGGAGAGCAGTTCTTC. Encoded protein: CASSFPGRGEQFF. This rearrangement joins TRBV11-2 to TRBJ2-1; D possibly corresponds to TRBD2 (6 bases). V lost 3 bases, J lost 10 bases, and 13 bases lay in between. The germline gives CDR1 SGHAT, CDR2 FQNNGV. The CDR3 has 13 amino acids.

This chain connects TRBV7-2 to TRBJ2-7, with D possibly matching TRBD2 (7 bases). The length of the CDR3 is 15 residues. CDR1 SGHTA and CDR2 FQGNSA come from the germline V gene. V shed 6 bases and J shed 2 bases, with 17 bases lying between them. CDR3 in DNA: TGTGCCAGCAGTCCACGGGGAGGGGGAACCTACGAGCAGTACTTC. This encodes CASSPRGGGTYEQYF. The whole variable domain, filled in from reference TRBV7-2 and TRBJ2-7, reads GAGVSQSPSNKVTEKGKDVELRCDPISGHTALYWYRQSLGQGLEFLIYFQGNSAPDKSGLPSDRFSAERTGGSVSTLTIQRTQQEDSAVYLCASSPRGGGTYEQYFGPGTRLTVT.

The chain carries TRBV7-2 and TRBJ2-5; 9 positions match TRBD1. CDR1 is SGHTA, CDR2 FQGNSA, per germline. With V trimmed by 1 base and J by 5 bases, 5 bases remained unmatched. CDR3 size: 15 residues. CDR3 DNA sequence: TGTGCCAGCAGCTTAGTAGGGGACAGGGTCGAGACCCAGTACTTC. This codes for CASSLVGDRVETQYF.

The chain employs TRBV18 and TRBJ1-1; tentatively, D is TRBD1 (6 bases). The CDR3 has 12 residues. From germline, CDR1 is KGHSH and CDR2 LQKENI. Between the trimmed V and J ends, which lost 4 bases and 8 bases, there was a span of 11 bases. The CDR3 loop reads CASSLQDREAFF. The CDR3, as DNA: TGTGCCAGCTCACTCCAGGACAGAGAAGCTTTCTTT.

The table lists this clone with a few counts. V is TRBV28 and J is TRBJ1-3, with D uncertain. From germline, CDR1 is MDHEN and CDR2 SYDVKM. Trimming took off 2 bases at V and 0 bases at J, with 5 bases between the two ends. This CDR3 is 14 amino acids long. The CDR3 spells CASSLLSSGNTIYF. DNA of the CDR3: TGTGCCAGCAGTTTACTGAGCTCTGGAAACACCATATATTTT.

The chain has TRBV4-3 and TRBJ2-1; no definite D call. The CDR3 has 15 amino acids. V lost 0 bases to trimming and J lost 2 bases, with 8 bases between them. The germline gives CDR1 LGHNA, CDR2 YSLEER. The DNA for the CDR3 is TGCGCCAGCAGCCAAGAAGCAGGAACCTACAATGAGCAGTTCTTC. This encodes CASSQEAGTYNEQFF.

In this sample, this clone turned up once. V usage is TRBV7-9 and J usage is TRBJ1-5, with 7 bases aligning to TRBD1. Germline V gene sequence: CDR1 SEHNR, CDR2 FQNEAQ (reference sequence). V lost 1 base to trimming and J lost 0 bases; unmatched junction nucleotides: 0. The CDR3 runs 15 residues. The CDR3 is CASSLGDSSNQPQHF. DNA for the CDR3: TGTGCCAGCAGCTTAGGGGACAGTAGCAATCAGCCCCAGCATTTT. Filled out from reference TRBV7-9 and TRBJ1-5, the complete variable domain reads DTGVSQNPRHKITKRGQNVTFRCDPISEHNRLYWYRQTLGQGPEFLTYFQNEAQLEKSRLLSDRFSAERPKGSFSTLEIQRTEQGDSAMYLCASSLGDSSNQPQHFGDGTRLSIL.

This chain uses TRBV5-5 with TRBJ2-3; D is undetermined. V lost 4 bases, J lost 0 bases, and 12 bases lay in between. This CDR3 has 15 residues. CDR1 and CDR2 from the germline V gene are SGHKS and YYEKEE (reference sequence). Here the CDR3 reads CASSRESLSTDTQYF. DNA of the CDR3: TGTGCCAGCAGCCGAGAGAGTCTTAGCACAGATACGCAGTATTTT.

In this sample, this clone turned up once. The chain combines TRBV11-1 with TRBJ1-1, with D unclear. CDR3 length: 13 residues. Trimming stripped 3 bases from V and 6 bases from J, with 11 bases between. Germline values: CDR1 SGHAT, CDR2 FQDESV (reference sequence). The CDR3 sequence is CASSFFQSPEAFF. The CDR3 bases are TGTGCCAGCAGCTTTTTCCAAAGCCCTGAAGCTTTCTTT.